This TCR beta chain emerged from a study of identifying expanded T cells in peripheral blood. About this clone: The antigen remains undetermined. A junction boundary mismatches the germline segment, possibly from a read error.

This CDR3 is built from 14 residues. The germline CDR1 and CDR2 sequences are SGHRS and YFSETQ. Study-level points and caveats: Two-week clone count variance significantly increased as total template count grew. Over approximately two and four weeks, about 15 and 19 clones changed, versus 1.2 between replicates.

Collection occurred without any documented infections or immune events in donors. Clones were read by immunoSEQ multiplex PCR, and TCRdb kept only the in-frame ones, dropping some. The sample lists about 130,000 clones, 86% occurring once. Sequences were obtained from blood. The rearrangement uses TRBV5-1 and TRBJ2-7; 7 bases align to TRBD2. The sequence came from a person aged 18 to 70 in good health. This chain's CDR3 is CASSHGGSSYGQYF. CDR3 nucleotides: TGCGCCAGCAGCCACGGCGGGAGCTCCTACGGGCAGTACTTC.